The clone carrying this TCR beta chain was seen only a few times. This sample stems from a study of glioma-infiltrating T cells. The iRepertoire nested amplicon-rescue multiplex PCR amplified TCR alpha and beta CDR3s from RNA. Each CDR3 protein is one row after TCRdb ran MiXCR on the multiplex PCR reads. The sample carries more than 85,000 distinct CDR3 sequences, about 25% recorded once. Deletions cut 1 base from V and 2 bases from J, with 10 bases between. This CDR3 has 14 residues. Germline CDR1 and CDR2: SGHKS and YYEKEE (reference sequence). The receptor comes from a human donor with low-grade glioma or glioblastoma, undergoing nonglioma brain surgery, or in good health (not recorded which). Sequencing was done on a sample of glioma tissue, nonneoplastic brain tissue, or PBMCs (not recorded which). The gene calls are TRBV5-5 and TRBJ2-7; possibly TRBD1 for D (6 bases). This CDR3 is CASSLTGSTYEQYF. Here the CDR3 DNA reads TGTGCCAGCAGCTTGACAGGGTCTACCTACGAGCAGTACTTC.